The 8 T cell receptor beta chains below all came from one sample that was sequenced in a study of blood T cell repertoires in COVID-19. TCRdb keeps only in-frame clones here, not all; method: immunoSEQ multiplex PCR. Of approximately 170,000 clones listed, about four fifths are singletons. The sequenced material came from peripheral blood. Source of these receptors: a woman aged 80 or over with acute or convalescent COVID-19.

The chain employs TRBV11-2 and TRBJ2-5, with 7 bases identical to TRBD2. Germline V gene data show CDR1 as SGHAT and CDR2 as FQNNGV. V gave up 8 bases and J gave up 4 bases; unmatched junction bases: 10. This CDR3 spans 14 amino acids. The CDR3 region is CASGRALSGETQYF. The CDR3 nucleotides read TGTGCCAGCGGGAGGGCCTTGTCCGGAGAGACCCAGTACTTC.

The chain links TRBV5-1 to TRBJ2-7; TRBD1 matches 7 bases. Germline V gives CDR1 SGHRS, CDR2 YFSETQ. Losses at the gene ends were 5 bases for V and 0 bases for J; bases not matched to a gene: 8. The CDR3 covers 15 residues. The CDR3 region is CASRPRQGPSYEQYF. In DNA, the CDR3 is TGCGCCAGCAGGCCGAGACAGGGACCCTCCTACGAGCAGTACTTC.

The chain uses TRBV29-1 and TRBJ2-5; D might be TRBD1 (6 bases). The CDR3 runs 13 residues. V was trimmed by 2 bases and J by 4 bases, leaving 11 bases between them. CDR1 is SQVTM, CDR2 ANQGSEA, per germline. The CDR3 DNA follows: TGCAGCGTTGAATTGGCCAGGGGAGAGACCCAGTACTTC. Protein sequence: CSVELARGETQYF.

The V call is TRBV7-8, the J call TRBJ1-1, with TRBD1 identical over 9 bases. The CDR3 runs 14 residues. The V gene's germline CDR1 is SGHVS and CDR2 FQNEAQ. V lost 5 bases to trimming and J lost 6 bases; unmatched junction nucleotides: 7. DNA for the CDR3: TGTGCCAGCAGCAGGGACAGGGTTTGGGCTGAAGCTTTCTTT. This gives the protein CASSRDRVWAEAFF.

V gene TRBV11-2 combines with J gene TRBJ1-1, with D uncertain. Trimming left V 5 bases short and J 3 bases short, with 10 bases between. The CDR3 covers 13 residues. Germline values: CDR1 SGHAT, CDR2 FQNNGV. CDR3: CASSKEGDTEAFF. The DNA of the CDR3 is TGTGCCAGCAGCAAAGAGGGTGACACTGAAGCTTTCTTT.

CDR3 bases: TGTGCCACCTCTGAGGGTTACAATCAGCCCCAGCATTTT. This translates into CATSEGYNQPQHF. The V gene is TRBV7-9, the J gene TRBJ1-5; D gene unclear. The germline CDR1 and CDR2 sequences are SEHNR and FQNEAQ (reference sequence). This CDR3 comprises 13 residues. Deletions cut 10 bases from V and 3 bases from J, with 13 bases between.

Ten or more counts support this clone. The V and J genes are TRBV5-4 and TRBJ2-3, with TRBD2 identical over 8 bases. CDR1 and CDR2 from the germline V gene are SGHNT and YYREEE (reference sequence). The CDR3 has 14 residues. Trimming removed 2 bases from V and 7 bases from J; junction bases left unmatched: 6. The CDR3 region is CASSFPGGRNTQYF. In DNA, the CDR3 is TGTGCCAGCAGCTTCCCGGGAGGGAGGAATACGCAGTATTTT. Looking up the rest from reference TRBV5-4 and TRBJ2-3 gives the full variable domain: ETGVTQSPTHLIKTRGQQVTLRCSSQSGHNTVSWYQQALGQGPQFIFQYYREEENGRGNFPPRFSGLQFPNYSSELNVNALELDDSALYLCASSFPGGRNTQYFGPGTRLTVL.

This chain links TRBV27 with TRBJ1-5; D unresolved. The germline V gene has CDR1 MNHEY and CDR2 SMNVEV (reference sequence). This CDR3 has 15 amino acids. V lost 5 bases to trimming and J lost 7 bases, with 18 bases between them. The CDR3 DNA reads TGTGCCAGCAGTCCCGCCGAGGGTTGGGGACAGCCCCAGCATTTT. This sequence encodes CASSPAEGWGQPQHF.